The sequence of this T cell receptor beta chain was determined in a study of blood T cell repertoires in COVID-19. CDR1 is ENHRY, CDR2 SYGVKD, per germline. V was clipped by 9 bases and J by 7 bases, with 22 bases between them. The CDR3 is made up of 14 amino acids. This table comes from immunoSEQ multiplex PCR, and its TCRdb copy is limited to in-frame clones, with some not included. The sample includes some 98,000 clones, 82% of them seen just once. The receptor was isolated from a man in his 70s with acute or convalescent COVID-19. The chain has TRBV10-3 and TRBJ2-7, with a weak D call TRBD2 (7 bases). Input material: peripheral blood. The CDR3 nucleotides are TGTGCCATAGCGGGACAAGCCAGTCTACTTGAGCAGTACTTC. Translation gives CAIAGQASLLEQYF.